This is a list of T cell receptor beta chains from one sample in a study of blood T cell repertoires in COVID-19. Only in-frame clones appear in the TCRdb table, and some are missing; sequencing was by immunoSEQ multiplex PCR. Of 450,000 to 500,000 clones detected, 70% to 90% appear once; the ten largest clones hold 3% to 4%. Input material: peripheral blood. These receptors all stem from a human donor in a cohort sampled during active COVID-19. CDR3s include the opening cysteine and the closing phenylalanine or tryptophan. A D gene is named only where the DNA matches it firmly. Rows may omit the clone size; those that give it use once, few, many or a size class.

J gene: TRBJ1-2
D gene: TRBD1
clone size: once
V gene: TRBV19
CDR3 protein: CASSRQGAGYGYTF
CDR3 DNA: TGTGCCAGTAGTAGACAGGGGGCCGGCTATGGCTACACCTTC

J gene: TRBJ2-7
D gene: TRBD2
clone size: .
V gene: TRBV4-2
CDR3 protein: CASSQDPLAGVYEQYF
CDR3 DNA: TGTGCCAGCAGCCAAGATCCCCTAGCGGGAGTTTACGAGCAGTACTTC

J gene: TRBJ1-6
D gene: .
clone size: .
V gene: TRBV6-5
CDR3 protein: CASSLSPGSPLHF
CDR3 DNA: TGTGCCAGCAGTTTAAGTCCCGGGTCACCCCTCCACTTT

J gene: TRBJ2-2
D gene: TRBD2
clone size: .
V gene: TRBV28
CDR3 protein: CASSLLRASGRTGELFF
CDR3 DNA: TGTGCCAGCAGTTTACTTCGCGCTAGCGGGAGGACCGGGGAGCTGTTTTTT

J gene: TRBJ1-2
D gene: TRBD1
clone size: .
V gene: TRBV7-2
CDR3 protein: CASSFRDRPIYGYTF
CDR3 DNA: TGTGCCAGCAGCTTTCGGGACAGGCCTATCTATGGCTACACCTTC

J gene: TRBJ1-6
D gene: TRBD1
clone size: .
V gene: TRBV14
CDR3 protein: CASSQDLAGGSPLHF
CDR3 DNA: TGTGCCAGCAGCCAAGATCTGGCAGGGGGATCACCCCTCCACTTT

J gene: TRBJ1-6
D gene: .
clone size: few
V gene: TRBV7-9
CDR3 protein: CASSLDSINSPLHF
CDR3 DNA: TGTGCCAGCAGCTTAGACAGCATTAATTCACCCCTCCACTTT

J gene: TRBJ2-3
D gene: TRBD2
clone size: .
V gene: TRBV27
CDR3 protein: CTSSSPGGSTDTQYF
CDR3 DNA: TGTACCAGCAGTTCCCCGGGAGGATCCACAGATACGCAGTATTTT

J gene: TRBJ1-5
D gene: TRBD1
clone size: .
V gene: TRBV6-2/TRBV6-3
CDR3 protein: CASSPDRAGQPQHF
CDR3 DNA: TGTGCCAGCAGCCCCGACAGGGCCGGTCAGCCCCAGCATTTT

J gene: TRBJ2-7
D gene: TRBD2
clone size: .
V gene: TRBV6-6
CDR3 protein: CASSTTPAGSYEQYF
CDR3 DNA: TGTGCCAGCAGCACGACTCCAGCGGGGTCCTACGAGCAGTACTTC

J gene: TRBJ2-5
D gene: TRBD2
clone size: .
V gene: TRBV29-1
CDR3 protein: CSARTSFVLETQYF
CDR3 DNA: TGCAGCGCCCGGACTAGCTTCGTCTTAGAGACCCAGTACTTC

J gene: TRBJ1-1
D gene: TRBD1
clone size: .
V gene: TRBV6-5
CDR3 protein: CASSLNRGNTEAFF
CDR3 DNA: TGTGCCAGCAGCCTAAACAGGGGGAACACTGAAGCTTTCTTT

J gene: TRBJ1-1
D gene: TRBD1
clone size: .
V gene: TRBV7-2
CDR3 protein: CASSVDRGTIAEAFF
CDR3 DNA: TGTGCCAGCAGCGTGGACAGGGGAACAATCGCTGAAGCTTTCTTT

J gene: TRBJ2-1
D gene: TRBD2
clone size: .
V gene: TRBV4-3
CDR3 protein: CASSHDVGTSGVEQFF
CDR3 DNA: TGCGCCAGCAGCCATGATGTCGGGACTAGCGGGGTTGAGCAGTTCTTC